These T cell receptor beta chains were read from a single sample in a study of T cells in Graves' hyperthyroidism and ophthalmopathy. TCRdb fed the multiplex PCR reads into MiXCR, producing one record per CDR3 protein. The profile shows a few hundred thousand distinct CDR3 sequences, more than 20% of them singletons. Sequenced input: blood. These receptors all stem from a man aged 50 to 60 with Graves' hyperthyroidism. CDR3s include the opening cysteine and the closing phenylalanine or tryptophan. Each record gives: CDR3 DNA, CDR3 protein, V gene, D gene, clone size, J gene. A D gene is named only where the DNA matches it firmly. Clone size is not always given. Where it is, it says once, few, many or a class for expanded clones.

CDR3nt: TGTGCCAGCAGCACCATAGGGACAGGGGTTCGGAAAAATAATTCACCCCTCCACTTT
CDR3aa: CASSTIGTGVRKNNSPLHF
v_gene: TRBV11-2
d_gene: TRBD1
abundance: .
j_gene: TRBJ1-6

CDR3nt: TGTGCCAGCTCACCAGTCAGGGAATACGAGCAGTACTTC
CDR3aa: CASSPVREYEQYF
v_gene: TRBV18
d_gene: .
abundance: many
j_gene: TRBJ2-7

CDR3nt: TGCAGTGCAAAGGCTGGCTACGAGCAGTTCTTC
CDR3aa: CSAKAGYEQFF
v_gene: TRBV20-1
d_gene: .
abundance: few
j_gene: TRBJ2-1

CDR3nt: TGTGCCAGCAGTCCCTCCCAGGGGTGGGAACAGCCCCAGCATTTT
CDR3aa: CASSPSQGWEQPQHF
v_gene: TRBV12-3/TRBV12-4
d_gene: .
abundance: .
j_gene: TRBJ1-5

CDR3nt: TGTGCCAGCAGCCAGTTAGCGGGAGTCTACAATGAGCAGTTCTTC
CDR3aa: CASSQLAGVYNEQFF
v_gene: TRBV3-1
d_gene: TRBD2
abundance: many
j_gene: TRBJ2-1

CDR3nt: TGTGCCAGCAGCCGGCGGACGGACTATGGCTACACCTTC
CDR3aa: CASSRRTDYGYTF
v_gene: TRBV3-1
d_gene: .
abundance: few
j_gene: TRBJ1-2

CDR3nt: TGTGCCAGCAGCCCGGAAATCGGGACAGCGACATCTGGAAACACCATATATTTT
CDR3aa: CASSPEIGTATSGNTIYF
v_gene: TRBV3-1
d_gene: TRBD1
abundance: many
j_gene: TRBJ1-3

CDR3nt: TGTGCCTGGAGTTGGAGCTCCTATAATTCACCCCTCCACTTT
CDR3aa: CAWSWSSYNSPLHF
v_gene: TRBV30
d_gene: .
abundance: .
j_gene: TRBJ1-6

CDR3nt: TGTGCCAGCAGCCCTGCCCGGACTAGCGGGATGCAAGAGACCCAGTACTTC
CDR3aa: CASSPARTSGMQETQYF
v_gene: TRBV12-3/TRBV12-4
d_gene: TRBD2
abundance: few
j_gene: TRBJ2-5

CDR3nt: TGTGCCAGCAGCCAACTTCGAGGGACAGACAATCAGCCCCAGCATTTT
CDR3aa: CASSQLRGTDNQPQHF
v_gene: TRBV4-2
d_gene: TRBD1
abundance: .
j_gene: TRBJ1-5

CDR3nt: TGTGCCAGCAGCTCCGGGGTACGGGGGAGCGAGACCCAGTACTTC
CDR3aa: CASSSGVRGSETQYF
v_gene: TRBV2
d_gene: .
abundance: many
j_gene: TRBJ2-5

CDR3nt: TGCGCCAGCAGCTCAGACATCAAAAACATTCAGTACTTC
CDR3aa: CASSSDIKNIQYF
v_gene: TRBV5-1
d_gene: .
abundance: .
j_gene: TRBJ2-4

CDR3nt: TGTGCCAGCAGCCAAGGTGGGGAGCTGTTTTTT
CDR3aa: CASSQGGELFF
v_gene: TRBV3-1
d_gene: .
abundance: many
j_gene: TRBJ2-2

CDR3nt: TGTGCCAGCAGTTTAAGTACTCTAGCCAAAAACATTCAGTACTTC
CDR3aa: CASSLSTLAKNIQYF
v_gene: TRBV3-1
d_gene: .
abundance: few
j_gene: TRBJ2-4

CDR3nt: TGTGCCAGCAGCAGCACTCAGGGTGGGGAGACCCAGTACTTC
CDR3aa: CASSSTQGGETQYF
v_gene: TRBV5-1
d_gene: .
abundance: few
j_gene: TRBJ2-5

CDR3nt: TGCAGTGGGTCTAGCGGGAGGGCCGTAAGGAATGAGCAGTTCTTC
CDR3aa: CSGSSGRAVRNEQFF
v_gene: TRBV20-1
d_gene: TRBD2
abundance: .
j_gene: TRBJ2-1

CDR3nt: TGTGCCAGTAGTATCAGGGACGCTGGGGCCAACGTCCTGACTTTC
CDR3aa: CASSIRDAGANVLTF
v_gene: TRBV19
d_gene: .
abundance: .
j_gene: TRBJ2-6

CDR3nt: TGTGCCACCAGTGATGAAGGGGCAGGGGGCACAGATACGCAGTATTTT
CDR3aa: CATSDEGAGGTDTQYF
v_gene: TRBV24-1
d_gene: .
abundance: many
j_gene: TRBJ2-3

CDR3nt: TGTGCCAGCAGCCTTGAAAGCAATCAGCCCCAGCATTTT
CDR3aa: CASSLESNQPQHF
v_gene: TRBV28
d_gene: .
abundance: many
j_gene: TRBJ1-5

CDR3nt: TGCGCCAGCAGCCGGGCTCCGGACTCCTACAATGAGCAGTTCTTC
CDR3aa: CASSRAPDSYNEQFF
v_gene: TRBV5-1
d_gene: .
abundance: many
j_gene: TRBJ2-1

CDR3nt: TGTGCCACCAGTGATAGTCGGACAGCACAAGAGACCCAGTACTTC
CDR3aa: CATSDSRTAQETQYF
v_gene: TRBV24-1
d_gene: .
abundance: .
j_gene: TRBJ2-5

CDR3nt: TGTGCCAGCAGTTTTGTACAGGGGGACGGGGCCAACGTCCTGACTTTC
CDR3aa: CASSFVQGDGANVLTF
v_gene: TRBV12-3/TRBV12-4
d_gene: TRBD1
abundance: few
j_gene: TRBJ2-6

CDR3nt: TGTGCCAGTAGTTCGCCACCGGGACAGACTAACTATGGCTACACCTTC
CDR3aa: CASSSPPGQTNYGYTF
v_gene: TRBV19
d_gene: TRBD1
abundance: .
j_gene: TRBJ1-2

CDR3nt: TGCGCCAGCAGCTTGCCGGGGGATACGCAGTATTTT
CDR3aa: CASSLPGDTQYF
v_gene: TRBV7-2
d_gene: .
abundance: many
j_gene: TRBJ2-3

CDR3nt: TGTGCCAGCAGTCCCCCCCCGCCTAACACCGGGGAGCTGTTTTTT
CDR3aa: CASSPPPPNTGELFF
v_gene: TRBV28
d_gene: .
abundance: .
j_gene: TRBJ2-2

CDR3nt: TGTGCCAGCAGCCCATCGGCACCCCTCCACTTT
CDR3aa: CASSPSAPLHF
v_gene: TRBV5-8
d_gene: .
abundance: .
j_gene: TRBJ1-6

CDR3nt: TGTGCCAGCAGCCAAAAGAGGAACACTGAAGCTTTCTTT
CDR3aa: CASSQKRNTEAFF
v_gene: TRBV3-1
d_gene: .
abundance: .
j_gene: TRBJ1-1

CDR3nt: TGCGCCAGCAGGACTAGCGGGAGTATCAATGAGCAGTTCTTC
CDR3aa: CASRTSGSINEQFF
v_gene: TRBV10-1
d_gene: TRBD2
abundance: .
j_gene: TRBJ2-1

CDR3nt: TGTGCCAGCATCGCTGAAGAGTACCAAGAGACCCAGTACTTC
CDR3aa: CASIAEEYQETQYF
v_gene: TRBV2
d_gene: .
abundance: few
j_gene: TRBJ2-5

CDR3nt: TGCGCCAGCAGTGGACGGGGGCAGGACACTGAAGCTTTCTTT
CDR3aa: CASSGRGQDTEAFF
v_gene: TRBV5-1
d_gene: .
abundance: many
j_gene: TRBJ1-1

CDR3nt: TGTGCCAGCAGTGTAGACAGGGAAGGGGCCAACGTCCTGACTTTC
CDR3aa: CASSVDREGANVLTF
v_gene: TRBV6-2/TRBV6-3
d_gene: TRBD1
abundance: .
j_gene: TRBJ2-6

CDR3nt: TGTGCCAGCAGCTCCCGAGGTCAGCCTAGCACAGATACGCAGTATTTT
CDR3aa: CASSSRGQPSTDTQYF
v_gene: TRBV3-1
d_gene: .
abundance: few
j_gene: TRBJ2-3

CDR3nt: TGTGCCAGTAGCAAGACGGAGGAAGCTTTCTTT
CDR3aa: CASSKTEEAFF
v_gene: TRBV2
d_gene: .
abundance: .
j_gene: TRBJ1-1

CDR3nt: TGTGCCAGCACCAAGCGGGAGACCGGGGAGCCGTTTTTT
CDR3aa: CASTKRETGEPFF
v_gene: TRBV9
d_gene: TRBD2
abundance: few
j_gene: TRBJ2-2

CDR3nt: TGTGCCAGTAGACAGGATTGGTCAAATGAGCAGTTCTTC
CDR3aa: CASRQDWSNEQFF
v_gene: TRBV2
d_gene: .
abundance: many
j_gene: TRBJ2-1

CDR3nt: TGTGCCAGCAGCCAGGGATTCCAGGGCACAGATACGCAGTATTTT
CDR3aa: CASSQGFQGTDTQYF
v_gene: TRBV7-3
d_gene: .
abundance: .
j_gene: TRBJ2-3

CDR3nt: TGCAGCGTTATATCGGTCTACGAGCAGTACTTC
CDR3aa: CSVISVYEQYF
v_gene: TRBV29-1
d_gene: .
abundance: few
j_gene: TRBJ2-7

CDR3nt: TGTGCCAGCAGCTTAGATGCCCAGCAGTTCTTC
CDR3aa: CASSLDAQQFF
v_gene: TRBV7-9
d_gene: .
abundance: few
j_gene: TRBJ2-1

CDR3nt: TGCAGTGCCCTAGTTTCTGCTGGGATGAACACTGAAGCTTTCTTT
CDR3aa: CSALVSAGMNTEAFF
v_gene: TRBV20-1
d_gene: .
abundance: few
j_gene: TRBJ1-1

CDR3nt: TGTGCCAGCAGCCCTTGGGGGAACAATGAGCAGTTCTTC
CDR3aa: CASSPWGNNEQFF
v_gene: TRBV7-3
d_gene: .
abundance: many
j_gene: TRBJ2-1

CDR3nt: TGTGCCAGCAGAGAACTAGGGGGGCTTGAGCAGTTCTTC
CDR3aa: CASRELGGLEQFF
v_gene: TRBV14
d_gene: .
abundance: few
j_gene: TRBJ2-1

CDR3nt: TGTGCCAGCAGGACCGACAGGGGGAGGGGGGAGCTGTTTTTT
CDR3aa: CASRTDRGRGELFF
v_gene: TRBV7-3
d_gene: TRBD1
abundance: .
j_gene: TRBJ2-2

CDR3nt: TGTGCCTGGAGTGCCTTCAGACAGGGGGCAGCTATTCACGAGCAGTACTTC
CDR3aa: CAWSAFRQGAAIHEQYF
v_gene: TRBV30
d_gene: TRBD1
abundance: .
j_gene: TRBJ2-7

CDR3nt: TGCAGCGTTGATGGGGCTAGCGGGAGCTACGAGCAGTACTTC
CDR3aa: CSVDGASGSYEQYF
v_gene: TRBV29-1
d_gene: TRBD2
abundance: few
j_gene: TRBJ2-7

CDR3nt: TGCGCCAGCAGTGAGTTTCGGGGTTTGGGACGAGGGGGTGAGCAGTTCTTC
CDR3aa: CASSEFRGLGRGGEQFF
v_gene: TRBV10-1
d_gene: .
abundance: many
j_gene: TRBJ2-1

CDR3nt: TGTGCCAGCACCCCGACCGCTAGCGGGAGCCAGACCCAGTACTTC
CDR3aa: CASTPTASGSQTQYF
v_gene: TRBV12-3/TRBV12-4
d_gene: TRBD2
abundance: many
j_gene: TRBJ2-5

CDR3nt: TGTGCCTGGAATAGCGGGATTTGGCTCGAGCAGTACTTC
CDR3aa: CAWNSGIWLEQYF
v_gene: TRBV30
d_gene: TRBD2
abundance: many
j_gene: TRBJ2-7

CDR3nt: TGCAGTGCTAGTCGCCCCGGGACAGGGGGCTACGAGCAGTACTTC
CDR3aa: CSASRPGTGGYEQYF
v_gene: TRBV20-1
d_gene: TRBD1
abundance: .
j_gene: TRBJ2-7

CDR3nt: TGCGCCAGCAGCCAGGCGAATAAGAACACTGAAGCTTTCTTT
CDR3aa: CASSQANKNTEAFF
v_gene: TRBV5-1
d_gene: .
abundance: .
j_gene: TRBJ1-1

CDR3nt: TGTGCCAGCACTCGAGGGGGCAGTTCACCCCTCCACTTT
CDR3aa: CASTRGGSSPLHF
v_gene: TRBV6-1
d_gene: TRBD1
abundance: few
j_gene: TRBJ1-6

CDR3nt: TGCAGCGTTGGAGCGGGGGCCTCCTACGAGCAGTACTTC
CDR3aa: CSVGAGASYEQYF
v_gene: TRBV29-1
d_gene: TRBD2
abundance: few
j_gene: TRBJ2-7

CDR3nt: TGTGCTAGTGCGGGGGGACCAGAGACCCAGTACTTC
CDR3aa: CASAGGPETQYF
v_gene: TRBV12-5
d_gene: TRBD2
abundance: .
j_gene: TRBJ2-5

CDR3nt: TGTGCCAGCAGCCCCCCTACGAGCGGTTTATACAATGAGCAGTTCTTC
CDR3aa: CASSPPTSGLYNEQFF
v_gene: TRBV3-1
d_gene: .
abundance: few
j_gene: TRBJ2-1

CDR3nt: TGTGCCAGCAGTGAAGTGTCAGGGGGATTTGGGACTGAAGCTTTCTTT
CDR3aa: CASSEVSGGFGTEAFF
v_gene: TRBV25-1
d_gene: TRBD1
abundance: few
j_gene: TRBJ1-1

CDR3nt: TGTGCCAGCAACCGGGTGACAGATACGCAGTATTTT
CDR3aa: CASNRVTDTQYF
v_gene: TRBV3-1
d_gene: .
abundance: few
j_gene: TRBJ2-3

CDR3nt: TGTGCCAGCAGTTTTTCGGGGACGCTCGAGCAGTACTTC
CDR3aa: CASSFSGTLEQYF
v_gene: TRBV12-3/TRBV12-4
d_gene: .
abundance: .
j_gene: TRBJ2-7

CDR3nt: TGTGCCAGCACTCGATGGGGGGACAGTGCCTACGAGCAGTACTTC
CDR3aa: CASTRWGDSAYEQYF
v_gene: TRBV6-1
d_gene: .
abundance: many
j_gene: TRBJ2-7

CDR3nt: TGTGCCAGCAGCTTGCCCAGGGGAGGCACGCAGTATTTT
CDR3aa: CASSLPRGGTQYF
v_gene: TRBV5-6
d_gene: .
abundance: .
j_gene: TRBJ2-3

CDR3nt: TGCAGTGCTAGAGGCCTGGTTAGCGGGAGGGCCAATGAGCAGTTCTTC
CDR3aa: CSARGLVSGRANEQFF
v_gene: TRBV20-1
d_gene: TRBD2
abundance: .
j_gene: TRBJ2-1

CDR3nt: TGTGCCAGCAGTTTGACTAGTTTGGAGACCCAGTACTTC
CDR3aa: CASSLTSLETQYF
v_gene: TRBV28
d_gene: .
abundance: few
j_gene: TRBJ2-5